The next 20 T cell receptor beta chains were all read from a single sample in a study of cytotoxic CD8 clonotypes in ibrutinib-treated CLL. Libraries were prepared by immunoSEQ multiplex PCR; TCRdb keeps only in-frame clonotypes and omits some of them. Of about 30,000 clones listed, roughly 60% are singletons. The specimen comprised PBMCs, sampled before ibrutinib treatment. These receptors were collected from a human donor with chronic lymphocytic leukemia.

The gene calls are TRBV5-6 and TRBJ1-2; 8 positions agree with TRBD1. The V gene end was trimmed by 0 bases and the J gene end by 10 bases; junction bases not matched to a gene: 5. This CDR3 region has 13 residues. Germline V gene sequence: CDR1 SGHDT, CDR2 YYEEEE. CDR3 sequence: CASSLAGGEVYTF. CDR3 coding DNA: TGTGCCAGCAGCTTGGCAGGGGGCGAAGTCTACACCTTC.

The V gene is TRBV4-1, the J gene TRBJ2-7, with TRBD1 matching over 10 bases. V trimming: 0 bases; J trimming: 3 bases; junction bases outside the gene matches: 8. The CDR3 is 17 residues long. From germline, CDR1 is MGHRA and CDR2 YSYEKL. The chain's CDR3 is CASSQDAGQGTLYEQYF. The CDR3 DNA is TGCGCCAGCAGCCAAGATGCGGGACAGGGGACCCTCTACGAGCAGTACTTC.

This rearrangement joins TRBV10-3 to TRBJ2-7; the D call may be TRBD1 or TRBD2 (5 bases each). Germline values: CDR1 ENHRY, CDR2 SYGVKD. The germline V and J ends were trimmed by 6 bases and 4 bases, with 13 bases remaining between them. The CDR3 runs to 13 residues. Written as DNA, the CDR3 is TGTGCCATCAGAAGAGGGGATCCTTACGAGCAGTACTTC. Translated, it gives CAIRRGDPYEQYF.

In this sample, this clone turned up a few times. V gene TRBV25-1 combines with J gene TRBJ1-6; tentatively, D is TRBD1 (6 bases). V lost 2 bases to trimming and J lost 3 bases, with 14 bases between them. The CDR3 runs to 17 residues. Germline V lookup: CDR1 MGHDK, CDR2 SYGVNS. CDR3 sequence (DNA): TGTGCCAGCAGTGAACGCGGACAGCCGATCTATAATTCACCCCTCCACTTT. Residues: CASSERGQPIYNSPLHF.

The CDR3 sequence: CATSIDRTIGETQYF. The CDR3 DNA reads TGTGCCACCAGCATAGACAGGACGATTGGAGAGACCCAGTACTTC. V is TRBV15 and J is TRBJ2-5, with D perhaps matching TRBD1 (6 bases). The CDR3 runs 15 residues. V was clipped by 4 bases and J by 4 bases, with 16 bases between them. Germline CDR1 and CDR2: LNHNV and YYDKDF (reference sequence).

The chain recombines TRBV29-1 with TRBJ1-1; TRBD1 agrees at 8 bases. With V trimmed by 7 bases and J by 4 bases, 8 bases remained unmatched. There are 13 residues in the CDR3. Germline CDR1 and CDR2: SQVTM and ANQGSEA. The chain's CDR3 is CSASGGAGTEAFF. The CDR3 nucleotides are TGCAGCGCCTCAGGGGGCGCGGGCACTGAAGCTTTCTTT.

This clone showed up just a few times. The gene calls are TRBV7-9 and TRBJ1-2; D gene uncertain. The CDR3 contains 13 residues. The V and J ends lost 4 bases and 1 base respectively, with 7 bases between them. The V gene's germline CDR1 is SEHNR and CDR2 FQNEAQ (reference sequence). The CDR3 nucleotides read TGTGCCAGCAGCTCGAGTAATAACTATGGCTACACCTTC. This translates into CASSSSNNYGYTF.

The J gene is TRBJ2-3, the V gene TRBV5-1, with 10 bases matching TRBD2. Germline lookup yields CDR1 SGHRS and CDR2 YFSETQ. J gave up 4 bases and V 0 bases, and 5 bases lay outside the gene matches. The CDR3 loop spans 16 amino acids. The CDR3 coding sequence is TGCGCCAGCAGCTTGGCTAGCGGGGGCCCGGCAGATACGCAGTATTTT. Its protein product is CASSLASGGPADTQYF.

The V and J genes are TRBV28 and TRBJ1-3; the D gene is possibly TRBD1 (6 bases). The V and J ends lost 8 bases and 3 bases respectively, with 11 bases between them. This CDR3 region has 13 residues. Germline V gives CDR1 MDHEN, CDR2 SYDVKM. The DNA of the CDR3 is TGTGCCAGCTTCCAGGGGAATGGAAACACCATATATTTT. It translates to CASFQGNGNTIYF.

CDR3 nucleotides: TGTGCCAGCAGTCCCGGGACTACCGACAATGAGCAGTTCTTC. The encoded protein is CASSPGTTDNEQFF. The V call is TRBV27, the J call TRBJ2-1, with TRBD2 identical over 7 bases. V gave up 5 bases and J gave up 5 bases; unmatched junction bases: 6. Germline V gives CDR1 MNHEY, CDR2 SMNVEV (reference sequence). CDR3 length: 14 amino acids.

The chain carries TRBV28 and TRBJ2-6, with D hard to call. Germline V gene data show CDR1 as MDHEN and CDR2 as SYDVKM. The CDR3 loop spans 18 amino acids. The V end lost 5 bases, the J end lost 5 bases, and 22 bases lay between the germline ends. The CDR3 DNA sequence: TGTGCCAGCAGTATTCGGGTCTTGACACAAAGTCGGGCCAACGTCCTGACTTTC. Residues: CASSIRVLTQSRANVLTF. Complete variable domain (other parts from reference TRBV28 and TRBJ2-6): DVKVTQSSRYLVKRTGEKVFLECVQDMDHENMFWYRQDPGLGLRLIYFSYDVKMKEKGDIPEGYSVSREKKERFSLILESASTNQTSMYLCASSIRVLTQSRANVLTFGAGSRLTVL.

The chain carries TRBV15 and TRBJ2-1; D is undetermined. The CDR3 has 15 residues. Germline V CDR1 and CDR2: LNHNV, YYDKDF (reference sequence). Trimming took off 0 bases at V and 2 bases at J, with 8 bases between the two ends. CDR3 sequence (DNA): TGTGCCACCAGCAGAGATCAGGCGGCCTACAATGAGCAGTTCTTC. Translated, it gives CATSRDQAAYNEQFF.

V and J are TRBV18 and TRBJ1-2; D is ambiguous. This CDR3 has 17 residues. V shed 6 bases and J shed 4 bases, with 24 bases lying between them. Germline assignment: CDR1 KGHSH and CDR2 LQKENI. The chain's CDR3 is CASSHSPPALVGYGYTF. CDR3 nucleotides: TGTGCCAGCTCCCACAGTCCGCCCGCCCTGGTGGGCTATGGCTACACCTTC. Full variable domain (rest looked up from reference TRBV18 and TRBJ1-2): NAGVMQNPRHLVRRRGQEARLRCSPMKGHSHVYWYRQLPEEGLKFMVYLQKENIIDESGMPKERFSAEFPKEGPSILRIQQVVRGDSAAYFCASSHSPPALVGYGYTFGSGTRLTVV.

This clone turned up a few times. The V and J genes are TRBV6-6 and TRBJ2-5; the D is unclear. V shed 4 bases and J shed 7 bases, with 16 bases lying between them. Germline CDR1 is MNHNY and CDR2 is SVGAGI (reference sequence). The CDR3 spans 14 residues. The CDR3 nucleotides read TGTGCCAGCAGTTTTCCAGGACCCCTGGGGACCCAGTACTTC. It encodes CASSFPGPLGTQYF.

Written as DNA, the CDR3 is TGTGCCAGCAGTTACTCGAAACTGTTCAATTCACCCCTCCACTTT. This codes for CASSYSKLFNSPLHF. The chain joins TRBV6-6 to TRBJ1-6; D is unresolved. Germline V lookup: CDR1 MNHNY, CDR2 SVGAGI (reference sequence). This CDR3 is 15 amino acids long. V was pared by 0 bases and J by 7 bases, with 10 bases between.

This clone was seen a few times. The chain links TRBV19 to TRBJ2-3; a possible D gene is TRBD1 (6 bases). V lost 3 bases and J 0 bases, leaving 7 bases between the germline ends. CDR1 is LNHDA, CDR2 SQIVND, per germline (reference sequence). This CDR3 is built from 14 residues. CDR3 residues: CASSMGASTDTQYF. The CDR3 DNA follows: TGTGCCAGTAGTATGGGGGCTAGCACAGATACGCAGTATTTT.

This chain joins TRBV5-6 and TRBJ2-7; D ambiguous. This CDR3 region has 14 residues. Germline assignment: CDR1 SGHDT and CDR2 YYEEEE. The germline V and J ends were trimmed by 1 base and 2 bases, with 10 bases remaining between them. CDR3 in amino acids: CASSLQDPPYEQYF. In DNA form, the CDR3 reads TGTGCCAGCAGCTTGCAGGACCCGCCCTACGAGCAGTACTTC.

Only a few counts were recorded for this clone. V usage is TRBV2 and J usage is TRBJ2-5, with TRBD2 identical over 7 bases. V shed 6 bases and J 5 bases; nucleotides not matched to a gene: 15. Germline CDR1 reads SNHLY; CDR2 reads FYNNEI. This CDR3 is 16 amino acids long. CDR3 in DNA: TGTGCCAGCAGGTTATCTAGCGGCTGGGATTCCGAGACCCAGTACTTC. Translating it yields CASRLSSGWDSETQYF.

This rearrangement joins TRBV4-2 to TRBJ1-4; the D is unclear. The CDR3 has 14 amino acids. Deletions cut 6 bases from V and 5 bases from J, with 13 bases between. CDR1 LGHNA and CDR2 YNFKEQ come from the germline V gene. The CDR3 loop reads CASSPQRSNEKLFF. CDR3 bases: TGTGCCAGCAGTCCCCAGCGTTCAAATGAAAAACTGTTTTTT.

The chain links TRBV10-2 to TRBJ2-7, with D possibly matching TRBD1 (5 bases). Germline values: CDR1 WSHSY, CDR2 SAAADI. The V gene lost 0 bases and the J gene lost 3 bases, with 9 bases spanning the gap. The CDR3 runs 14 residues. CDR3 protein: CASSESGQLYEQYF. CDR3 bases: TGCGCCAGCAGTGAGTCGGGGCAGCTCTACGAGCAGTACTTC.